The entry below gives a single T cell receptor (beta chain) sequence along with its context. What it binds is unknown. Trimming cost V 5 bases and J 3 bases, with 9 bases left between them. The CDR3 runs 13 residues. Germline values: CDR1 SGHTA, CDR2 FQGTGA. These data come from a study of T-cell reconstitution after alpha-beta-depleted transplantation in children. General study results and limits: As was reported, about two months after transplant, alpha-beta T cells came from several hundred expanded graft clones.

Using unique molecular identifiers, the investigators prepared the TCRbeta library. TCRdb used MiXCR to reprocess the PCR reads, holding one entry per CDR3 protein. Among roughly 790,000 distinct CDR3 sequences listed, 16% were seen once. The rearrangement joins TRBV7-3 to TRBJ2-3, with D perhaps TRBD1 (5 bases). The source material was PBMCs, mostly from graft donor cells, sampled 360 days after TCRalphabeta/CD19-depleted stem cell transplant. This receptor was identified in a male patient aged 5 to 17 who had a stem cell transplant for acute lymphoblastic leukemia, so the T cells may come from the graft donor. For the CDR3, the DNA is TGTGCCAGCAGCCTCAGACAGACAGATACGCAGTATTTT. This translates into CASSLRQTDTQYF.